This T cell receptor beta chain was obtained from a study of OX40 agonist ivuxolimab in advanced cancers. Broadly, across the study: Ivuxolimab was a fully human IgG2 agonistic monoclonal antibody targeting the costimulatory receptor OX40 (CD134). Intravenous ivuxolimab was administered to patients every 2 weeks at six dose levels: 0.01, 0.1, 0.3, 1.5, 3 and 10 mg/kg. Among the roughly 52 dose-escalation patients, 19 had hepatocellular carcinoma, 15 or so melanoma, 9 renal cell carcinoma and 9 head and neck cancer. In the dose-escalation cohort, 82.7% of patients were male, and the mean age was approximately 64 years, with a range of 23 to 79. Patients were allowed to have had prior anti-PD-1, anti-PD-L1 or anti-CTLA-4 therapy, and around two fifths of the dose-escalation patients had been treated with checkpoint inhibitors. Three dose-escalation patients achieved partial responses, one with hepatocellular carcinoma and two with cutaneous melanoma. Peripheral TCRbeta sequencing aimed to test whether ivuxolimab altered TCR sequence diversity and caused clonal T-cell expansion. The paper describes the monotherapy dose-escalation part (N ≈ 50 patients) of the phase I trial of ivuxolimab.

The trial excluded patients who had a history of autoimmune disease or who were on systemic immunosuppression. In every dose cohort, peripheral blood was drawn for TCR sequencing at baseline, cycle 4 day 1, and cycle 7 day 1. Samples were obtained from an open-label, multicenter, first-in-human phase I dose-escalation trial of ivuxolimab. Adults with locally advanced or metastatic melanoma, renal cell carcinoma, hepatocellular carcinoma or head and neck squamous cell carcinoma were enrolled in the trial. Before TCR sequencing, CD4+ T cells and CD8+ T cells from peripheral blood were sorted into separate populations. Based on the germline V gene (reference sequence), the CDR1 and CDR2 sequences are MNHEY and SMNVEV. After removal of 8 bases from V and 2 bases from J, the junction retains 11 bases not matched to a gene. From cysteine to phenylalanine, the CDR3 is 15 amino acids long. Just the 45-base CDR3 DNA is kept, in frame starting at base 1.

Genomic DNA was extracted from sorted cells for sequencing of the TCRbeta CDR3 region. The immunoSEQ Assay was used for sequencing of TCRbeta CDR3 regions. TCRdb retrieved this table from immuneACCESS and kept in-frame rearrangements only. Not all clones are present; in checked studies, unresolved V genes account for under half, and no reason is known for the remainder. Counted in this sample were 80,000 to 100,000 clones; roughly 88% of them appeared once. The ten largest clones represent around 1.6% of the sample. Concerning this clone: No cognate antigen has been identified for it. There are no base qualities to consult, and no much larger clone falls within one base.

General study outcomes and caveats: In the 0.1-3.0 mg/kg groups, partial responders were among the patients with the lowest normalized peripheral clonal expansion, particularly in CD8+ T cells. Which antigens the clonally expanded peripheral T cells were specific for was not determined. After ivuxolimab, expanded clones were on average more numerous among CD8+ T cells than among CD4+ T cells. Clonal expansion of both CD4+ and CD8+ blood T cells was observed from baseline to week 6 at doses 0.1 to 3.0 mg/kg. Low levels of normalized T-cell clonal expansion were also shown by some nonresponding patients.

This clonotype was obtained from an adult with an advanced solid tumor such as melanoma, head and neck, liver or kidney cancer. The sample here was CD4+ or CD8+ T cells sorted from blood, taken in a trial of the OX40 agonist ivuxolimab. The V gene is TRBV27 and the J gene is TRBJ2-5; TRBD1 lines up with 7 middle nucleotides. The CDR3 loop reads CASGLQGLLQETQYF. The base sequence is TGTGCCAGCGGGCTACAGGGGTTATTGCAAGAGACCCAGTACTTC.